The rows below give T cell receptor beta chains drawn from one sample of a study of PD-1 blockade in classical Hodgkin lymphoma. Some clones are missing from TCRdb's copy, which holds only in-frame ones; the method was immunoSEQ multiplex PCR. The repertoire holds some 10,000 clones, with 60% to 85% as singletons. The material sequenced was peripheral blood mononuclear cells (PBMCs), taken at baseline. These receptors originate from a human donor with classical Hodgkin lymphoma. CDR3s include the opening cysteine and the closing phenylalanine or tryptophan. D genes are given only for firm matches. For some rows the clone size is stated as once, few or many, or as a class when expanded; others skip it.

>TRBJ2-6|TRBV6-1|TRBD2|-
TGTGCCAGCAGTGAGGGAGGGTCTGGGGCCAACGTCCTGACTTTC
CASSEGGSGANVLTF
>TRBJ1-4|TRBV5-6|-|-
TGTGCCAGCAGCTCTCAGGATTCTGAAAAACTGTTTTTT
CASSSQDSEKLFF
>TRBJ1-1|TRBV6-6|-|few
TGTGCCAGCAGTTACTCCGAGGTTGGGACTGAAGCTTTCTTT
CASSYSEVGTEAFF
>TRBJ1-1|TRBV10-3|TRBD1|-
TGTGCCATCAGGCCCGGGACAGGGAACACTGAAGCTTTCTTT
CAIRPGTGNTEAFF
>TRBJ1-4|TRBV7-2|-|-
TGTGCCAGCAGCCCTGGACTGGAGGTTGGAAAACTGTTTTTT
CASSPGLEVGKLFF
>TRBJ1-1|TRBV18|TRBD1|few
TGTGCCAGCTCGCCGTTACAGGGGGCAGGTGAAGCTTTCTTT
CASSPLQGAGEAFF
>TRBJ2-4|TRBV11-2|TRBD1|-
TGTGCCAGCAGCTTAGATGACCCGACAGGGACCAAAAACATTCAGTACTTC
CASSLDDPTGTKNIQYF
>TRBJ2-1|TRBV29-1|TRBD2|once
TGCAGCGTTCAAGAGACTAGCGTACCCTACAATGAGCAGTTCTTC
CSVQETSVPYNEQFF
>TRBJ2-1|TRBV20-1|-|-
TGCAGTGCTAGTGTCTCCGCGCAGTTCTTC
CSASVSAQFF
>TRBJ2-5|TRBV6-1|-|-
TGTGCCAGCAGTTTTGTGGGCCGAGGGGAGACCCAGTACTTC
CASSFVGRGETQYF
>TRBJ2-1|TRBV6-5|-|-
TGTGCCAGCAGTTGGGGGCAACCTTGGGATGAGCAGTTCTTC
CASSWGQPWDEQFF
>TRBJ2-3|TRBV15|-|-
TGTGCCACCAGCGACCCAAAGAGGGGTAGGGGCACAGATACGCAGTATTTT
CATSDPKRGRGTDTQYF
>TRBJ1-5|TRBV6-1|-|once
TGTGCCAGCAGTGAAGCGCAGCCCCAGCATTTT
CASSEAQPQHF
>TRBJ2-2|TRBV7-6|-|-
TGTGCCAGCAGCCCACCAAAGAGCCCAGACAGGTCGGGTCACACCGGGGAGCTGTTTTTT
CASSPPKSPDRSGHTGELFF
>TRBJ2-1|TRBV2|TRBD2|-
TGTGCCAGCAGCGGACTAGCGGGCGCCAATGAGCAGTTCTTC
CASSGLAGANEQFF
>TRBJ2-5|TRBV30|-|-
TGTGCCTGGAGTAGCCGTCCCGGGACCCAGTACTTC
CAWSSRPGTQYF
>TRBJ1-1|TRBV6-5|TRBD1|-
TGTGCCAGCAGCTACCGGGACAGTCGCGAAGCTTTCTTT
CASSYRDSREAFF
>TRBJ2-7|TRBV5-1|-|-
TGCGCCAGCAGCGAAAGAGTCGGACCCAGTCCCTCCGAGCAGTACTTC
CASSERVGPSPSEQYF
>TRBJ2-1|TRBV11-3|TRBD2|few
TGTGCCAGCAGCTTAGGCGGGAGGGCCGCTGAGCAGTTCTTC
CASSLGGRAAEQFF
>TRBJ2-5|TRBV25-1|TRBD2|-
TGTGCCAGCAGTTCTGGGGGGGTTGGAGAGACCCAGTACTTC
CASSSGGVGETQYF
>TRBJ2-3|TRBV6-6|-|-
TGTGCCAGCAGTTACTCAGGGAACACAGATACGCAGTATTTT
CASSYSGNTDTQYF
>TRBJ2-3|TRBV7-9|TRBD2|-
TGTGCCAGCAGCTTAGCCTCCCTCACGGGAGGGCCCACAGATACGCAGTATTTT
CASSLASLTGGPTDTQYF
>TRBJ1-4|TRBV18|-|-
TGTGCCAGCTCACCACCGTCAGGGTTAATGTTTTTT
CASSPPSGLMFF
>TRBJ2-7|TRBV7-8|-|-
TGTGCCAGCAGCCCTAGGGGGGGACAGAGCTCCTACGAGCAGTACTTC
CASSPRGGQSSYEQYF